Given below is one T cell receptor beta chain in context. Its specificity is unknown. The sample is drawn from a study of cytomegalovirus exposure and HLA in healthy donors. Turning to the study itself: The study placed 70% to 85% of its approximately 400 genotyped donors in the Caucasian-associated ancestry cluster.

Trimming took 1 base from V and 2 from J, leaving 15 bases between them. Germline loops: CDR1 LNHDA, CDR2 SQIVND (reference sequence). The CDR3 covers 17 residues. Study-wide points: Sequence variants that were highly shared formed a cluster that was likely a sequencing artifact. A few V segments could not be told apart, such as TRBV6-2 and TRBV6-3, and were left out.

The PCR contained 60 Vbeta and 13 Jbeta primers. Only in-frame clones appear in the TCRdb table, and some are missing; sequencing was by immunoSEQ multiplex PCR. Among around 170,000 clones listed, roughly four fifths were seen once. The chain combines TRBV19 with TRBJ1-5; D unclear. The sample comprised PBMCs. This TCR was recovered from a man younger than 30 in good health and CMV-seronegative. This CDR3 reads CASSIVLRSLGNQPQHF. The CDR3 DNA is TGTGCCAGTAGTATAGTTTTGAGGTCGTTAGGCAATCAGCCCCAGCATTTT.